The present T cell receptor (beta chain) was sequenced within a study of T cell repertoires in cytomegalovirus infection. This clonotype was counted between two and nine times. Its antigen is still unknown. Each CDR3 protein gets one entry after TCRdb re-called the reads with MiXCR. The table records about 740,000 distinct CDR3 sequences, around a third of them present only once. Trimming cost V 4 bases and J 8 bases; bases outside gene matches: 9. This CDR3 spans 15 amino acids. CDR1 is ENHRY, CDR2 SYGVKD, per germline. The clonotype comes from a human donor in good health (CMV status not recorded). Some clones in this sample may be carry-over from other donors' samples. The chain has TRBV10-3 and TRBJ2-1, with TRBD2 identical over 9 bases. Source: cultured PBMCs, taken from culture after CMV antigen stimulation. This chain's CDR3 is CAISVQGTSLDEQFF. CDR3 sequence (DNA): TGTGCCATCAGTGTACAGGGGACTAGCTTAGATGAGCAGTTCTTC.